Each of the 8 T cell receptor beta chains below was sequenced from the same sample in a study of T cell responses to AZD1222 COVID-19 vaccine. The method was immunoSEQ multiplex PCR; TCRdb's version includes in-frame clones alone and lacks a portion of them. The data contain roughly 120,000 clones, 70% to 85% of them singletons. The material sequenced was peripheral blood, taken on day 0 of AZD1222 vaccination. Every receptor here comes from an adult in good health.

The chain recombines TRBV7-2 with TRBJ2-5, with 13 nucleotides matching TRBD2. The CDR3 totals 16 residues. V lost 4 bases and J lost 6; bases outside the gene matches: 8. Germline V gene lookup returns CDR1 SGHTA and CDR2 FQGNSA. The CDR3 DNA reads TGTGCCAGCAGCTCGCGACTAGCGGGGGGCAGGAAGACCCAGTACTTC. It specifies CASSSRLAGGRKTQYF.

V is TRBV2 and J is TRBJ2-7, with no clear D. V dropped 6 bases and J dropped 0 bases, with 9 bases sitting between them. Germline V gene sequence: CDR1 SNHLY, CDR2 FYNNEI. This CDR3 has 13 amino acids. For the CDR3, the DNA is TGTGCCAGCAGCCCGGGCATCTCCTACGAGCAGTACTTC. Translating it yields CASSPGISYEQYF.

The chain joins TRBV5-4 to TRBJ1-2; D unclear. The CDR3 consists of 16 residues. The germline V gene has CDR1 SGHNT and CDR2 YYREEE (reference sequence). Trimming cost V 5 bases and J 4 bases, with 21 bases left between them. The CDR3 loop is CASRSNKHDQTYGYTF. For the CDR3, the DNA is TGTGCCAGCAGATCGAATAAACACGACCAAACCTATGGCTACACCTTC.

Regarding this clone: This sample includes further DNA sequences coding for the same CDR3. V gene TRBV6-4 combines with J gene TRBJ2-3; 7 bases match TRBD2. Germline V gene data show CDR1 as MRHNA and CDR2 as SNTAGT. Trimming took 6 bases from V and 0 from J; bases not matched to a gene: 0. This CDR3 has 13 amino acids. The CDR3: CASSGGSTDTQYF. CDR3 coding DNA: TGTGCCAGCAGCGGGGGGAGCACAGATACGCAGTATTTT.

The rearrangement links TRBV6-1 to TRBJ1-1; TRBD1 might be the D (5 bases). This CDR3 has 15 amino acids. The V end was cut by 3 bases, the J end by 1 base, with 12 bases between. CDR1 MNHNS and CDR2 SASEGT come from the germline V gene. The CDR3 sequence is CASSDPGRGNTEAFF. In DNA form, the CDR3 reads TGTGCCAGCAGTGACCCGGGACGGGGGAACACTGAAGCTTTCTTT.

This clone was seen only once. V and J are TRBV18 and TRBJ2-3; TRBD1 agrees at 10 bases. This CDR3 has 18 amino acids. Per germline, CDR1 KGHSH and CDR2 LQKENI. V was clipped by 6 bases and J by 0 bases; unmatched bases: 12. CDR3 nucleotides: TGTGCCAGCTCTACCGGGACAGGGGTGTTTATGAGCACAGATACGCAGTATTTT. Translated, it gives CASSTGTGVFMSTDTQYF.

The J gene is TRBJ2-7, the V gene TRBV5-1; 12 bases fit TRBD1. This CDR3 has 15 residues. Germline V lookup: CDR1 SGHRS, CDR2 YFSETQ. The V gene end was trimmed by 5 bases and the J gene end by 5 bases; junction bases not matched to a gene: 8. CDR3 sequence: CASRPGTGGVDEQYF. The CDR3 DNA follows: TGCGCCAGCAGACCCGGGACAGGGGGCGTCGACGAGCAGTACTTC. The full variable domain, its missing parts supplied by reference TRBV5-1 and TRBJ2-7, is KAGVTQTPRYLIKTRGQQVTLSCSPISGHRSVSWYQQTPGQGLQFLFEYFSETQRNKGNFPGRFSGRQFSNSRSEMNVSTLELGDSALYLCASRPGTGGVDEQYFGPGTRLTVT.

This chain uses TRBV4-3 with TRBJ2-3; 8 bases match TRBD1. This CDR3 is built from 15 residues. Germline CDR1 LGHNA, CDR2 YSLEER. V trimming: 1 base; J trimming: 4 bases; junction bases outside the gene matches: 4. Written as DNA, the CDR3 is TGCGCCAGCAGCCAAGTACCAGGGGGCGCAGATACGCAGTATTTT. Residues: CASSQVPGGADTQYF.